This TCR beta chain was recovered during a study of early T cells in non-severe SARS-CoV-2 infection. Study overall: Investigators sequenced bulk RNA drawn from unsorted whole blood, and chains remained unpaired.

V lost 6 bases to trimming and J lost 6 bases, with 15 bases between them. Germline values: CDR1 MNHEY, CDR2 SVGAGI. The CDR3 runs 13 residues. Study conclusions and caveats: Using VDJdb, the matching emphasized anti-spike CD8 responses while missing private and CD4 specificities.

Individual cDNA molecules received unique molecular identifiers during library preparation. TCRdb re-called the 5' RACE reads through MiXCR, storing one row per CDR3 protein. This repertoire shows about 35,000 distinct CDR3 sequences, about 7% found once; its top ten account for about 4%. This clonotype is medium-sized by share. Its antigen is not identified. The genes are TRBV6-5 and TRBJ2-7; D gene unclear. This receptor was identified in an adult who was a healthcare worker with PCR-confirmed SARS-CoV-2 infection or an uninfected control (not recorded which). The sequencing input was whole blood. For the CDR3, the DNA is TGTGCCAGCAGCACCACCCGAAGGGCCGAGCAGTACTTC. This gives the protein CASSTTRRAEQYF.